The table lists the clone carrying this TCR beta chain with many counts. The antigen remains unidentified. This sample stems from a study of T cells in Graves' hyperthyroidism and ophthalmopathy. Points from the study as a whole: Blood also contained most expanded thyroid clonotypes above 0.001. A model of 13 V-J pairs discriminated ophthalmopathy from stable hyperthyroidism.

What was amplified from RNA transcripts were TCR beta CDR3 regions. The primer set for the first-round RT-PCR of the TCR CDR3 was HTBI. TCRdb recomputed calls from the multiplex PCR reads with MiXCR, one row per CDR3 protein. This table holds 250,000 to 350,000 distinct CDR3 sequences, 22% found once. This CDR3 spans 14 amino acids. Deletions cut 4 bases from V and 2 bases from J, with 12 bases between. Germline V CDR1 and CDR2: SGHAT, FQNNGV. The material sequenced was blood. This chain connects TRBV11-2 to TRBJ2-7; D is uncertain. The clonotype originates from a young man with Graves' ophthalmopathy. The CDR3 here is CASSWSPPTYEQYF. The CDR3 nucleotides read TGTGCCAGCAGCTGGTCCCCTCCCACCTACGAGCAGTACTTC.